This TCR beta chain is drawn from a study of T-cell reconstitution after alpha-beta-depleted transplantation in children. The TCRbeta library was prepared with unique molecular identifiers. TCRdb re-called the PCR reads with MiXCR, one entry per CDR3 protein. The table has some 530,000 distinct CDR3 sequences, approximately 12% seen once. The junction had 15 bases not matched to a gene; V was cut back by 5 bases and J by 6 bases. The CDR3 spans 17 residues. Germline-derived CDR1 and CDR2 are MNHEY and SMNVEV (reference sequence). V is TRBV27 and J is TRBJ2-4, with 8 bases fitting TRBD1. Sequencing used PBMCs from the stem cell graft donor, obtained from the stem cell graft. The clonotype was recovered from a human donor who donated a stem cell graft to a child with combined immunodeficiency. In nucleotides, the CDR3 is TGTGCCAGCAGTCACCGCGGACAGGGCGTACCAGGAAACATTCAGTACTTC. The encoded protein is CASSHRGQGVPGNIQYF.